The T cell receptor (beta chain) described here comes from a study of blood T cell repertoires in COVID-19. Turning to this clone: The sample holds other DNA sequences that translate to the same CDR3.

CDR1 KGHSH and CDR2 LQKENI come from the germline V gene. The CDR3 has 14 amino acids. The junction had 5 bases not matched to a gene; V was cut back by 6 bases and J by 2 bases. Clones were sequenced by immunoSEQ multiplex PCR, and TCRdb holds only the in-frame ones, with some missing. This sample has some 210,000 clones, with less than 90% found just once. This TCR was recovered from a human donor in a cohort sampled during active COVID-19. The sample comprised peripheral blood. The rearrangement uses TRBV18 and TRBJ2-5; TRBD1 aligns across 8 bases. In DNA, the CDR3 is TGTGCCAGCTCCCCGCGGACAGGGCAAGAGACCCAGTACTTC. Protein product: CASSPRTGQETQYF.